The 26 T cell receptor beta chains in this list originate from one sample, sequenced in a study of blood T cell repertoires in COVID-19. Clones were sequenced by immunoSEQ multiplex PCR, and TCRdb holds only the in-frame ones, with some missing. The repertoire holds about 110,000 clones, with more than 75% as singletons. Input material: peripheral blood. The receptors derive from a man between 70 and 80 years old with acute or convalescent COVID-19.

This clone was seen more than once but under ten times. Written as DNA, the CDR3 is TGTGCCAGCAGGAGGGGGGGGGATCAGCCCCAGCATTTT. This sequence encodes CASRRGGDQPQHF. The chain employs TRBV27 and TRBJ1-5; the D gene is possibly TRBD1 (6 bases). The V gene lost 6 bases and the J gene lost 5 bases, with 11 bases spanning the gap. CDR3 size: 13 residues. The germline gives CDR1 MNHEY, CDR2 SMNVEV (reference sequence).

The CDR3 bases are TGTGCCAGCACTCAACCCGGGACAGGCCCCCACGAGCAGTACTTC. It translates to CASTQPGTGPHEQYF. The J gene is TRBJ2-7, the V gene TRBV28, with TRBD1 matching 8 bases. Per the germline V gene, CDR1 is MDHEN and CDR2 is SYDVKM. The length of the CDR3 is 15 residues. Unmatched junction bases numbered 13, after V lost 7 bases and J lost 5 bases.

J is TRBJ1-6 and V is TRBV19; tentatively, D is TRBD1 (6 bases). CDR1 and CDR2 from the germline V gene are LNHDA and SQIVND (reference sequence). The CDR3 is 17 amino acids. Trimming removed 2 bases at V and 9 bases at J, with 20 bases between. CDR3 DNA: TGTGCCAGTAGTATATCCAAGGCGGGGGGCAATAGTTCACCCCTCCACTTT. Its translation: CASSISKAGGNSSPLHF.

The gene calls are TRBV19 and TRBJ2-7, with D possibly matching TRBD1 (6 bases). The germline gives CDR1 LNHDA, CDR2 SQIVND (reference sequence). V was trimmed by 1 base and J by 2 bases, leaving 15 bases between them. The CDR3 covers 16 residues. The CDR3 nucleotides read TGTGCCAGTAGTATAGGAAGACAGGTCGGGACCTACGAGCAGTACTTC. Its protein product is CASSIGRQVGTYEQYF.

Here the CDR3 DNA reads TGTGCCAGCAGCTTTGGGACTGACTACGAGCAGTACTTC. Translated, it gives CASSFGTDYEQYF. The V and J genes are TRBV5-4 and TRBJ2-7; the D gene is possibly TRBD2 (6 bases). The V end lost 2 bases, the J end lost 3 bases, and 9 bases lay between the germline ends. CDR1 SGHNT and CDR2 YYREEE come from the germline V gene (reference sequence). The CDR3 is made up of 13 amino acids.

The genes are TRBV11-3 and TRBJ2-1, with 7 bases that match TRBD1. This CDR3 has 15 residues. J was trimmed by 4 bases and V by 5 bases; bases with no gene match: 8. Germline CDR1 and CDR2: SGHNT and YENEEA. CDR3 nucleotides: TGTGCCAGCAGCACCAGGGGGAGTTCGTACAATGAGCAGTTCTTC. This sequence encodes CASSTRGSSYNEQFF.

The rearrangement joins TRBV7-9 to TRBJ1-6; possible D gene TRBD1, 6 bases. CDR3 length: 15 amino acids. Germline assignment: CDR1 SEHNR and CDR2 FQNEAQ (reference sequence). The V end lost 6 bases, the J end lost 5 bases, and 14 bases lay between the germline ends. The chain's CDR3 is CASSLKQGHNSPLHF. DNA for the CDR3: TGTGCCAGCAGTCTCAAACAGGGCCATAATTCACCCCTCCACTTT.

This chain connects TRBV12-3 or TRBV12-4 to TRBJ1-2; no definite D call. The CDR3 is made up of 12 amino acids. Between the trimmed V and J ends, which lost 6 bases and 7 bases, there was a span of 12 bases. The CDR3 DNA follows: TGTGCCAGCAGGGGCGGGTACTCTGGCTACACCTTC. Amino acid sequence: CASRGGYSGYTF.

The V gene is TRBV28, the J gene TRBJ1-5, with TRBD1 matching over 7 bases. The germline V gene has CDR1 MDHEN and CDR2 SYDVKM. After removal of 5 bases from V and 4 bases from J, the junction contained 11 bases not matched to a gene. The CDR3 has 16 amino acids. The CDR3 DNA reads as TGTGCCAGCAGTCTCACGACAGGGACGTGGAATCAGCCCCAGCATTTT. Amino acid sequence: CASSLTTGTWNQPQHF.

The chain recombines TRBV19 with TRBJ2-7; 11 nucleotides agree with TRBD1. This CDR3 region has 15 residues. Trimming took 4 bases from V and 6 from J; bases not matched to a gene: 8. Germline CDR1 LNHDA, CDR2 SQIVND (reference sequence). CDR3 in amino acids: CASSSGSGTGGEQYF. The CDR3 DNA is TGTGCCAGTAGTAGTGGCTCCGGGACAGGGGGCGAGCAGTACTTC.

The rearrangement links TRBV5-1 to TRBJ2-1; 8 positions agree with TRBD2. This CDR3 contains 15 residues. Germline V gene data show CDR1 as SGHRS and CDR2 as YFSETQ. V lost 6 bases to trimming and J lost 3 bases; unmatched junction nucleotides: 8. Written as DNA, the CDR3 is TGCGCCAGCAACCTGATAGCGGGAAACTACAATGAGCAGTTCTTC. The encoded protein is CASNLIAGNYNEQFF.

J is TRBJ2-3 and V is TRBV11-1, with TRBD2 identical over 10 bases. The CDR3 totals 16 residues. Looked up from germline, CDR1 is SGHAT and CDR2 is FQDESV (reference sequence). Trimming at V came to 4 bases and at J to 4 bases, leaving 8 bases not matched to a gene. CDR3 in DNA: TGTGCCAGCAGCTCTTACCTAGCGGGGGACGCAGATACGCAGTATTTT. Protein sequence: CASSSYLAGDADTQYF.

The chain is built from TRBV19 and TRBJ2-2; TRBD1 might be the D (5 bases). Trimming stripped 5 bases from V and 1 base from J, with 8 bases between. The CDR3 totals 14 residues. Germline V lookup: CDR1 LNHDA, CDR2 SQIVND (reference sequence). The chain's CDR3 is CASSGQGNTGELFF. The CDR3 nucleotides read TGTGCCAGTAGTGGGCAGGGGAACACCGGGGAGCTGTTTTTT.

Only a few counts were recorded for this clone. The chain joins TRBV30 to TRBJ1-3; D uncertain. Trimming shortened V by 5 bases and J by 4 bases, and 12 bases separated the two germline ends. The CDR3 spans 13 residues. CDR1 is GTSNPN and CDR2 is SVGIG in the germline V gene (reference sequence). Here the CDR3 DNA reads TGTGCCTGGGACGGGAAAGGAGGAAACACCATATATTTT. Translated: CAWDGKGGNTIYF.

V is TRBV13 and J is TRBJ1-2; D gene ambiguous. CDR3 length: 17 amino acids. Trimming removed 6 bases at V and 3 bases at J, with 23 bases between. Germline values: CDR1 PRHDT, CDR2 FYEKMQ (reference sequence). CDR3 nucleotides: TGTGCCAGCAGTACCGCCTCCCGAGTCAGGCGTTACTATGGCTACACCTTC. It is translated as CASSTASRVRRYYGYTF.

The chain combines TRBV7-9 with TRBJ2-3, with TRBD1 as a possible D gene (5 bases). This CDR3 is built from 15 residues. Germline V CDR1 and CDR2: SEHNR, FQNEAQ (reference sequence). V lost 7 bases and J 0 bases, leaving 14 bases between the germline ends. The chain's CDR3 is CASTLQQGSTDTQYF. The CDR3 nucleotides are TGTGCCAGCACCCTGCAGCAGGGTAGCACAGATACGCAGTATTTT. The full variable domain, rest sourced from reference TRBV7-9 and TRBJ2-3, is DTGVSQNPRHKITKRGQNVTFRCDPISEHNRLYWYRQTLGQGPEFLTYFQNEAQLEKSRLLSDRFSAERPKGSFSTLEIQRTEQGDSAMYLCASTLQQGSTDTQYFGPGTRLTVL.

This sequence joins TRBV7-9 and TRBJ1-4; D is unresolved. The CDR3 covers 13 residues. V dropped 6 bases and J dropped 3 bases, with 8 bases sitting between them. Per the germline V gene, CDR1 is SEHNR and CDR2 is FQNEAQ (reference sequence). For the CDR3, the DNA is TGTGCCAGCAGATCAGTATCTAATGAAAAACTGTTTTTT. Translating gives CASRSVSNEKLFF.

This clone has just one count. This chain connects TRBV5-6 to TRBJ2-4; the D gene is possibly TRBD1 (6 bases). The CDR3 is made up of 19 amino acids. Per germline, CDR1 SGHDT and CDR2 YYEEEE. Trimming stripped 0 bases from V and 5 bases from J, with 24 bases between. Written as DNA, the CDR3 is TGTGCCAGCAGCTTGGAGGCAGGGGACCTTGGTTGGCCAGAAAACATTCAGTACTTC. This translates into CASSLEAGDLGWPENIQYF.

V and J are TRBV7-8 and TRBJ1-1; D unresolved. The V gene lost 5 bases and the J gene lost 10 bases, with 20 bases spanning the gap. The CDR3 contains 14 residues. Germline V CDR1 and CDR2: SGHVS, FQNEAQ. CDR3 sequence reads: CASSRINEAQGAFF. In DNA, the CDR3 is TGTGCCAGCAGCCGCATTAACGAGGCCCAAGGAGCTTTCTTT.

The chain employs TRBV5-1 and TRBJ1-1, with D perhaps TRBD1 (6 bases). Between the trimmed V and J ends, which lost 5 bases and 0 bases, there was a span of 23 bases. CDR1 is SGHRS, CDR2 YFSETQ, per germline. The CDR3 contains 18 residues. CDR3 sequence reads: CASSLATTGVLMNTEAFF. Written as DNA, the CDR3 is TGCGCCAGCAGTCTGGCGACGACAGGCGTCCTCATGAACACTGAAGCTTTCTTT.

The V gene is TRBV5-1, the J gene TRBJ1-4; 7 bases match TRBD1. CDR3 length: 15 amino acids. The V gene's germline CDR1 is SGHRS and CDR2 YFSETQ. The V segment lost 7 bases and the J segment 6 bases; nucleotides outside the gene matches: 12. CDR3 sequence reads: CASRERTGQYEKLFF. CDR3 coding DNA: TGCGCCAGCCGAGAACGGACAGGACAATATGAAAAACTGTTTTTT.

The gene calls are TRBV3-1 (or the pseudogene TRBV3-2) and TRBJ2-7, with 7 positions matching TRBD2. The length of the CDR3 is 16 residues. Looked up from germline, CDR1 is LGHDT and CDR2 is YNNKEL (reference sequence). Trimming at V came to 1 base and at J to 7 bases, leaving 13 bases not matched to a gene. This chain's CDR3 is CASSQGGGRGLGEQYF. The CDR3, as DNA: TGTGCCAGCAGCCAAGGGGGCGGGAGAGGATTAGGAGAGCAGTACTTC.

The V call is TRBV21-1, the J call TRBJ1-1. TRBV21-1 is reported as a pseudogene. This CDR3 contains 14 residues. The CDR3 loop reads CASSLSLHHTEAFF. In DNA form, the CDR3 reads TGTGCCAGCAGCTTAAGCCTCCACCACACTGAAGCTTTCTTT.

The chain is built from TRBV5-4 and TRBJ2-2; TRBD1 agrees at 9 bases. Germline values: CDR1 SGHNT, CDR2 YYREEE (reference sequence). The CDR3 is made up of 16 amino acids. Trimming removed 4 bases from V and 2 bases from J; junction bases left unmatched: 6. The CDR3 nucleotides are TGTGCCAGCAGCGTACAGGGGGCGTTTAACACCGGGGAGCTGTTTTTT. Its translation is CASSVQGAFNTGELFF. The full variable domain, in which reference TRBV5-4 and TRBJ2-2 provide the parts outside the CDR3, is ETGVTQSPTHLIKTRGQQVTLRCSSQSGHNTVSWYQQALGQGPQFIFQYYREEENGRGNFPPRFSGLQFPNYSSELNVNALELDDSALYLCASSVQGAFNTGELFFGEGSRLTVL.

This chain connects TRBV12-3 or TRBV12-4 to TRBJ1-5; D may be TRBD1 (5 bases). CDR3 length: 12 residues. Trimming shortened V by 3 bases and J by 9 bases, and 9 bases separated the two germline ends. CDR3 sequence reads: CASSFGTLPQHF. Written as DNA, the CDR3 is TGTGCCAGCAGTTTCGGGACTCTGCCCCAGCATTTT.

The V and J genes are TRBV19 and TRBJ1-1, with 7 positions matching TRBD1. Germline V CDR1 and CDR2: LNHDA, SQIVND (reference sequence). The CDR3 spans 17 residues. V shed 3 bases and J 4 bases; nucleotides not matched to a gene: 14. DNA of the CDR3: TGTGCCAGTAGTATGGCCGGGAGGGGGCGAGGCGGCACTGAAGCTTTCTTT. Encoded protein: CASSMAGRGRGGTEAFF.